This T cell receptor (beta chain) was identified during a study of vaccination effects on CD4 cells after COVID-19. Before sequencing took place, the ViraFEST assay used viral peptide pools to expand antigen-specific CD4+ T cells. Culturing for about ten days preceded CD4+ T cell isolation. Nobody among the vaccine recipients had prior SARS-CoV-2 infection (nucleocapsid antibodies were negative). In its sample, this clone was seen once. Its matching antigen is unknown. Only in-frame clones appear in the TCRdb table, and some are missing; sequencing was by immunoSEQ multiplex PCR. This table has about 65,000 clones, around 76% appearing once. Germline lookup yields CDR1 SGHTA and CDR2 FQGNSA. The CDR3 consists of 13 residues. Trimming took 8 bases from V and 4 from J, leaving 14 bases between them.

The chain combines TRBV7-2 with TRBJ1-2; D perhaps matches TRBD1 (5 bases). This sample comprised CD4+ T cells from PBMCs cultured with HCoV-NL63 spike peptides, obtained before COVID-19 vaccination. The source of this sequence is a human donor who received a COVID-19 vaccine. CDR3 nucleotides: TGTGCCAGCCGCTGGGCAGGGCTCTATGGCTACACCTTC. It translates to CASRWAGLYGYTF.